The 12 T cell receptor beta chains presented below share a single source sample, sequenced in a study of response to subunit inactivated influenza vaccine. Via MiXCR, TCRdb re-called the RT-PCR reads, giving one row per CDR3 protein. This table holds about 500,000 distinct CDR3 sequences, 16% found once. This specimen was CD4+ T cells sorted from PBMCs, taken approximately 25 months after vaccination. The receptor set was obtained from a man aged 50-75 years who received an inactivated influenza vaccine.

The rearrangement links TRBV21-1 to TRBJ2-3; the table's D call, TRBD2, has no DNA check behind it. TRBV21-1 is tagged as a pseudogene. The CDR3 contains 20 residues. The CDR3: CASSPIKGTGTSGNGDTQYF. CDR3 in DNA: TGTGCCAGCAGCCCCATCAAGGGAACCGGCACTAGCGGGAATGGAGATACGCAGTATTTT.

About this clonotype: A much larger clone lies a single base off, so this may be a read error. The rearrangement uses TRBV10-3 and TRBJ2-3; D gene ambiguous. The germline V and J ends were trimmed by 4 bases and 6 bases, with 8 bases remaining between them. The CDR3 runs to 12 residues. The germline gives CDR1 ENHRY, CDR2 SYGVKD. The CDR3 DNA follows: TGTGCCATCAGTGTCAATGCGGATACGCAGTATTTT. Residues: CAISVNADTQYF.

This clonotype was seen more than once but under ten times. The chain links TRBV28 to TRBJ1-5; D is unclear. Trimming stripped 3 bases from V and 7 bases from J, with 13 bases between. Germline lookup yields CDR1 MDHEN and CDR2 SYDVKM. The CDR3 is 14 amino acids. The CDR3 region is CASSFYLPGQPQHF. CDR3 in DNA: TGTGCCAGCAGTTTTTATCTCCCAGGACAGCCCCAGCATTTT.

This chain connects TRBV7-3 to TRBJ1-3; D is ambiguous. CDR1 is SGHTA and CDR2 is FQGTGA in the germline V gene. The CDR3 totals 14 residues. Trimming left V 3 bases short and J 4 bases short, with 10 bases between. CDR3 protein: CASSFRAAGNTIYF. The CDR3 bases are TGTGCCAGCAGCTTTAGGGCAGCAGGAAACACCATATATTTT.

The gene calls are TRBV28 and TRBJ1-5; D unclear. V dropped 4 bases and J dropped 11 bases, with 15 bases sitting between them. The germline V gene has CDR1 MDHEN and CDR2 SYDVKM. This CDR3 is 13 amino acids long. The CDR3 DNA is TGTGCCAGCAGTTACCGCGATGGGAGGTCCCAGCATTTT. Translation: CASSYRDGRSQHF.

V usage is TRBV3-1 and J usage is TRBJ2-2; the match to TRBD2 covers 9 bases. There are 16 residues in the CDR3. The germline V gene has CDR1 LGHDT and CDR2 YNNKEL (reference sequence). J was trimmed by 8 bases and V by 4 bases; bases with no gene match: 11. The CDR3 sequence is CASSLLRGRGPGELFF. The CDR3 DNA follows: TGTGCCAGCAGCCTGTTACGCGGGAGGGGACCGGGGGAGCTGTTTTTT.

In its sample, this clonotype was seen a few times. This sequence joins TRBV5-1 and TRBJ2-5; 7 bases fit TRBD1. Germline trimming cut 4 bases from V and 4 bases from J; bases unmatched to any gene: 4. The CDR3 has 13 amino acids. Germline CDR1 SGHRS, CDR2 YFSETQ. This CDR3 reads CASSTDRAETQYF. The CDR3 DNA follows: TGCGCCAGCAGCACCGACAGGGCAGAGACCCAGTACTTC.

Many counts were recorded for this clonotype. The rearrangement links TRBV24-1 to TRBJ2-1; 7 bases match TRBD1. Germline trimming cut 4 bases from V and 6 bases from J; bases unmatched to any gene: 8. The CDR3 runs to 15 residues. Germline CDR1 KGHDR, CDR2 SFDVKD. For the CDR3, the DNA is TGTGCCACCAGTGAGAATACCGGGACAGCCAATGAGCAGTTCTTC. It yields the protein CATSENTGTANEQFF.

The chain recombines TRBV12-3 or TRBV12-4 with TRBJ1-1; TRBD1 matches 7 bases. Losses at the gene ends were 6 bases for V and 7 bases for J; bases not matched to a gene: 11. The length of the CDR3 is 14 residues. This CDR3 is CASSATGDGLEAFF. CDR3 DNA: TGTGCCAGCAGCGCAACAGGGGACGGGCTTGAAGCTTTCTTT.

V usage is TRBV6-2 or TRBV6-3 and J usage is TRBJ2-7, with D tentatively TRBD2 (5 bases). CDR1 is MNHEY, CDR2 SVGEGT, per germline. V lost 6 bases and J lost 3, with 18 bases in between. The CDR3 runs to 15 residues. The CDR3 bases are TGTGCCAGCAGAGCACTCGGTATCGGACTCTACGAGCAGTACTTC. It codes for CASRALGIGLYEQYF.

This sequence joins TRBV10-3 and TRBJ2-7; 7 bases align to TRBD2. This CDR3 spans 15 amino acids. V lost 0 bases and J lost 3; bases outside the gene matches: 5. Germline lookup yields CDR1 ENHRY and CDR2 SYGVKD. CDR3 sequence (DNA): TGTGCCATCAGTGAGTCGATCAGCGGGGACTACGAGCAGTACTTC. Translating it yields CAISESISGDYEQYF.

The chain employs TRBV15 and TRBJ1-5; the D is unclear. V was clipped by 8 bases and J by 3 bases, with 17 bases between them. Germline V CDR1 and CDR2: LNHNV, YYDKDF (reference sequence). CDR3 length: 15 amino acids. Here the CDR3 DNA reads TGTGCCACCGCGCTGAGCCCCCGGGTCAATCAGCCCCAGCATTTT. Protein: CATALSPRVNQPQHF. Based on the CDR3 plus reference TRBV15 and TRBJ1-5, the full variable domain is DAMVIQNPRYQVTQFGKPVTLSCSQTLNHNVMYWYQQKSSQAPKLLFHYYDKDFNNEADTPDNFQSRRPNTSFCFLDIRSPGLGDTAMYLCATALSPRVNQPQHFGDGTRLSIL.